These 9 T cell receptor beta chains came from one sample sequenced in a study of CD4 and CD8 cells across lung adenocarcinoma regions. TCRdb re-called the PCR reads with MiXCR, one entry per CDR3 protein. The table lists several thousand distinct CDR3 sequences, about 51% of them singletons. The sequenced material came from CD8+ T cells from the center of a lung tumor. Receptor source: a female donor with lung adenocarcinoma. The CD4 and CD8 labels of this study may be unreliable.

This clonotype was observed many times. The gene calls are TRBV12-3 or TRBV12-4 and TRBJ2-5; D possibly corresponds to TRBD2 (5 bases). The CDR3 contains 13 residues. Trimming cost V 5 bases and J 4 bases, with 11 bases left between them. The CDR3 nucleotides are TGTGCCAGCAGTGCACCCGAGGGAGAGACCCAGTACTTC. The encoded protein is CASSAPEGETQYF.

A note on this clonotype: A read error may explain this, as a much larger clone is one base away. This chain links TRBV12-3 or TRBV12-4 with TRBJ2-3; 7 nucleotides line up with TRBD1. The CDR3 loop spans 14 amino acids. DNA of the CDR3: TGTGCCAACAGTCTTCAGGGGGGCACAGATACGCAGTATTTT. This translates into CANSLQGGTDTQYF.

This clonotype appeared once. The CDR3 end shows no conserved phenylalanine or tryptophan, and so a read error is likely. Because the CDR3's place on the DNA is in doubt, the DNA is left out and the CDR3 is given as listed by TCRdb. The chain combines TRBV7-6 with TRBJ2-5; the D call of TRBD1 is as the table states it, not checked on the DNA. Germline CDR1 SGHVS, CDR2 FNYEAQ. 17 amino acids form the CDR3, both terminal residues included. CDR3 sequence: CASSGAGGPLMGETWFS.

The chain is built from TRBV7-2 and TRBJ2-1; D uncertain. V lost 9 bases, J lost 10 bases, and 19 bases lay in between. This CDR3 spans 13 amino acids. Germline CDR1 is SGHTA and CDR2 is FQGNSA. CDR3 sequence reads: CASMGLFSGEQFF. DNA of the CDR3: TGTGCCAGTATGGGCCTATTCTCGGGCGAGCAGTTCTTC. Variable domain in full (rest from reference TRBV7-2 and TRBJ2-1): GAGVSQSPSNKVTEKGKDVELRCDPISGHTALYWYRQSLGQGLEFLIYFQGNSAPDKSGLPSDRFSAERTGGSVSTLTIQRTQQEDSAVYLCASMGLFSGEQFFGPGTRLTVL.

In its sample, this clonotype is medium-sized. CDR3 nucleotides: TGTGCCAGCAGTTTATGGGGGGAAGAGACCCAGTACTTC. Amino acid sequence: CASSLWGEETQYF. The gene calls are TRBV27 and TRBJ2-5; D possibly corresponds to TRBD2 (6 bases). The length of the CDR3 is 13 residues. Trimming left V 1 base short and J 3 bases short, with 6 bases between. The germline V gene encodes CDR1 MNHEY and CDR2 SMNVEV (reference sequence).

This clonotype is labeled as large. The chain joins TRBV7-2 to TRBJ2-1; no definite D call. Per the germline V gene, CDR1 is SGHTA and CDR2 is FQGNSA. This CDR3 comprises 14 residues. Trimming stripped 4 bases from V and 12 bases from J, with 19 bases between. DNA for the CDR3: TGTGCCAGCAGCTCTAGTTCGATCTTAGCTGCGCAGTTCTTC. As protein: CASSSSSILAAQFF.

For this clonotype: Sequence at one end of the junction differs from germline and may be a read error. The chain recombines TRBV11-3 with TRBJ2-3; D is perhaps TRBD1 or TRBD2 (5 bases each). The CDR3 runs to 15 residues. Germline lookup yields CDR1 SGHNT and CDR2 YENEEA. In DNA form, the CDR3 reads TGTGCCAGCAGCCTAGGGCTCCGGGACCCAGATACCCAGTACTTT. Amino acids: CASSLGLRDPDTQYF.

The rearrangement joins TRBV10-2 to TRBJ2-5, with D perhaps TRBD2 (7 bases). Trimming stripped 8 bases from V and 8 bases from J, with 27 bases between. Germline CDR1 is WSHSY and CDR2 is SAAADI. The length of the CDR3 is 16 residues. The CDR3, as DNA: TGCGCCAGCCGGGGCGGCGGGGGCAGCCTCCCAGATACCCAGTACTTC. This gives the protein CASRGGGGSLPDTQYF.

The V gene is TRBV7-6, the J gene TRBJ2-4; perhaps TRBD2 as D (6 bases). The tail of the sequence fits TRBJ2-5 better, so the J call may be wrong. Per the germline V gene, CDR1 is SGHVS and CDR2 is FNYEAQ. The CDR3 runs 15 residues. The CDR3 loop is CASIKSWEAKETQYF. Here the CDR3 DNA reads TGTGCCAGCATCAAGTCGTGGGAGGCCAAAGAGACCCAGTACTTC.